These 17 T cell receptor beta chains were all obtained from the same sample, sequenced in a study of identical twins. One entry per CDR3 protein results from TCRdb running MiXCR on the 5' RACE reads. The data hold roughly 720,000 distinct CDR3 sequences, with 15% to 20% observed a single time. These data also featured in a second study, about T cells expressing NK-cell markers.

Sequenced input: PBMCs. All receptors come from a woman aged 18 to 35 in good health.

V and J are TRBV5-6 and TRBJ2-3; D remains ambiguous. The V gene lost 3 bases and the J gene lost 2 bases, with 13 bases spanning the gap. Looked up from germline, CDR1 is SGHDT and CDR2 is YYEEEE. CDR3 length equals 15 residues. CDR3 nucleotide sequence: TGTGCCAGCAGCTCCACCGCCAGAATCACAGATACGCAGTATTTT. As protein: CASSSTARITDTQYF.

CDR3 region: CASSYSAGEAFF. As DNA, the CDR3 is TGTGCCAGCAGTTACTCGGCAGGTGAAGCTTTCTTT. The chain uses TRBV6-6 and TRBJ1-1; D is ambiguous. The V end lost 0 bases, the J end lost 7 bases, and 6 bases lay between the germline ends. There are 12 residues in the CDR3. Germline V gene data show CDR1 as MNHNY and CDR2 as SVGAGI (reference sequence).

In this sample, this clonotype turned up a few times. The rearrangement uses TRBV20-1 and TRBJ2-5; TRBD1 agrees at 7 bases. The CDR3 is made up of 12 amino acids. The V gene end was trimmed by 5 bases and the J gene end by 5 bases; junction bases not matched to a gene: 5. Germline V gene lookup returns CDR1 DFQATT and CDR2 SNEGSKA (reference sequence). The CDR3 is CSAATGDETQYF. The CDR3 DNA sequence: TGCAGTGCTGCTACAGGGGACGAGACCCAGTACTTC.

The rearrangement joins TRBV29-1 to TRBJ1-2; D remains unclear. The V gene's germline CDR1 is SQVTM and CDR2 ANQGSEA. V lost 4 bases to trimming and J lost 5 bases, with 11 bases between them. CDR3 length equals 12 residues. The CDR3: CSVVWTSYGYTF. The CDR3 DNA sequence: TGCAGCGTTGTGTGGACGTCATATGGCTACACCTTC.

This clonotype came up a few times. The CDR3 sequence is CASTQKDTQYF. In DNA form, the CDR3 reads TGTGCCAGCACTCAGAAAGATACGCAGTATTTT. J is TRBJ2-3 and V is TRBV6-5, with D uncertain. V lost 7 bases and J 5 bases, leaving 7 bases between the germline ends. This CDR3 contains 11 residues. The V gene's germline CDR1 is MNHEY and CDR2 SVGAGI.

This rearrangement joins TRBV6-1 to TRBJ2-2; either TRBD1 or TRBD2 may supply D (5 bases each). The V gene's germline CDR1 is MNHNS and CDR2 SASEGT. This CDR3 has 17 residues. Trimming took 6 bases from V and 4 from J, leaving 21 bases between them. CDR3 DNA: TGTGCCAGCAGGCGCGCAAAAGGGAAGGGGAGCACCGGGGAGCTGTTTTTT. Amino acids: CASRRAKGKGSTGELFF.

The V call is TRBV7-2, the J call TRBJ2-1, with a weak D call TRBD2 (5 bases). Germline lookup yields CDR1 SGHTA and CDR2 FQGNSA. The CDR3 contains 15 residues. With 5 bases removed from V and 12 bases from J, the gap between germline ends came to 23 bases. In DNA form, the CDR3 reads TGTGCCAGCAGCACATTGGCCTCTAGCACCCGAGGGCAGTTCTTC. Its translation is CASSTLASSTRGQFF.

This clonotype has just a few counts. J is TRBJ1-1 and V is TRBV12-3 or TRBV12-4; D uncertain. This CDR3 has 15 residues. The V and J ends lost 3 bases and 1 base respectively, with 12 bases between them. Here the CDR3 DNA reads TGTGCCAGCAGTTTGAGTAGGCAGGAGAACACTGAAGCTTTCTTT. Protein sequence: CASSLSRQENTEAFF.

This clonotype occurred a few times. The chain is built from TRBV7-9 and TRBJ1-5; D is undetermined. Deletions cut 4 bases from V and 7 bases from J, with 11 bases between. In germline, CDR1 is SEHNR, CDR2 FQNEAQ (reference sequence). The CDR3 spans 13 residues. Here the CDR3 reads CASSSGPLQPQHF. CDR3 bases: TGTGCCAGCAGCTCCGGCCCGCTGCAGCCCCAGCATTTT. The entire variable domain, with the rest obtained from reference TRBV7-9 and TRBJ1-5, is as follows: DTGVSQNPRHKITKRGQNVTFRCDPISEHNRLYWYRQTLGQGPEFLTYFQNEAQLEKSRLLSDRFSAERPKGSFSTLEIQRTEQGDSAMYLCASSSGPLQPQHFGDGTRLSIL.

The chain combines TRBV5-1 with TRBJ2-5; weak D call: TRBD1 (6 bases). The CDR3 covers 15 residues. V shed 3 bases and J shed 5 bases, with 17 bases lying between them. Germline assignment: CDR1 SGHRS and CDR2 YFSETQ. The CDR3 loop reads CASSWGQQGDETQYF. The DNA of the CDR3 is TGCGCCAGCAGCTGGGGCCAACAGGGTGACGAGACCCAGTACTTC.

This clonotype was counted a few times. The chain links TRBV4-2 to TRBJ1-5, with D unclear. The CDR3 covers 12 residues. Trimming left V 3 bases short and J 7 bases short, with 7 bases between. Germline V gene data show CDR1 as LGHNA and CDR2 as YNFKEQ. The CDR3 here is CASSQFGQPQHF. As DNA, the CDR3 is TGTGCCAGCAGCCAGTTCGGCCAGCCCCAGCATTTT.

To note about this clonotype: A read error may produce the germline difference seen at one junction end. J is TRBJ2-1 and V is TRBV12-3 or TRBV12-4, with 12 bases fitting TRBD2. The length of the CDR3 is 18 residues. CDR3 in DNA: TGTACCAGCAGGGGACTAGCGGGTCCGGTCAGCTCCTACAATGAGCAGTTCTTC. Protein: CTSRGLAGPVSSYNEQFF.

The CDR3 DNA reads TGTGCCATCAGGAGTGGGACTAGCGGGAGCCTCGAGCAGTACTTC. This sequence encodes CAIRSGTSGSLEQYF. The chain combines TRBV10-3 with TRBJ2-7; the match to TRBD2 covers 14 bases. This CDR3 region has 15 residues. The trim removed 6 bases at V and 6 bases at J, leaving 7 bases unmatched. From germline, CDR1 is ENHRY and CDR2 SYGVKD.

This clonotype was observed a handful of times. J is TRBJ1-2 and V is TRBV29-1, with a tentative D call TRBD1 (5 bases). The CDR3 sequence is 15 residues long. Germline lookup yields CDR1 SQVTM and CDR2 ANQGSEA. Trimming shortened V by 6 bases and J by 4 bases, and 21 bases separated the two germline ends. CDR3 sequence: CSVDTDLQGFYGYTF. In nucleotides, the CDR3 is TGCAGCGTCGACACCGACCTCCAGGGTTTCTATGGCTACACCTTC.

This clonotype was detected only a few times. The rearrangement joins TRBV4-2 to TRBJ2-3, with D possibly TRBD2 on 6 matching bases. With 0 bases removed from V and 2 bases from J, the gap between germline ends came to 9 bases. The CDR3 has 15 amino acids. Germline assignment: CDR1 LGHNA and CDR2 YNFKEQ. The CDR3 loop reads CASSQEWGLTDTQYF. CDR3 nucleotides: TGTGCCAGCAGCCAAGAATGGGGACTCACAGATACGCAGTATTTT.

The V gene is TRBV29-1, the J gene TRBJ2-1; D gene uncertain. The CDR3 totals 15 residues. Trimming left V 1 base short and J 0 bases short, with 10 bases between. From germline, CDR1 is SQVTM and CDR2 ANQGSEA. CDR3 residues: CSVEGGYSSYNEQFF. CDR3 nucleotide sequence: TGCAGCGTTGAAGGCGGATACAGCTCCTACAATGAGCAGTTCTTC.

The rearrangement links TRBV12-3 or TRBV12-4 to TRBJ2-1; D uncertain. Trimming left V 5 bases short and J 3 bases short, with 8 bases between. The CDR3 is made up of 13 amino acids. This CDR3 reads CASSPLLYNEQFF. CDR3 DNA sequence: TGTGCCAGCAGTCCACTACTCTACAATGAGCAGTTCTTC.